Reported below is one T cell receptor beta chain. The antigen it binds to is not known. There are no base qualities to consult, and no much larger clone falls within one base. The library was generated by the immunoSEQ multiplex PCR assay. TCRdb re-hosts the immuneACCESS table, in-frame sequences only. Its copies lack some clones; in the studies checked, an unresolved V gene accounts for under half of them, and the cause for the rest is not known. Here the sample has approximately 140,000 clones; 94% occur a single time. The ten most abundant clones make up roughly 14% of the sample. The data were taken from a study of control samples from healthy donors and cancer patients (dated by TCRdb to between 2020 and 2021). V and J are truncated by 4 bases and 7 bases respectively, leaving an intervening sequence of 8 bases. Taken from the germline V gene, the CDR1 and CDR2 loops are ENHRY and SYGVKD. The CDR3 sequence holds 13 residues, the cysteine and phenylalanine included. The only DNA kept is the CDR3, 39 bases in frame from the first base.

Sequencing was carried out using blood. The source is a man in his forties in good health. The chain employs TRBV10-3 and TRBJ1-6; matching of 5 bases hints at TRBD1 as the D gene. The nucleotide sequence reads as follows: TGTGCCATCAGTGGAGGGGTCAATTCACCCCTCCACTTT. It encodes CAISGGVNSPLHF.